A selection of T cell receptor beta chains follows, all from one sample in a study of control samples from healthy donors and cancer patients. Clones were read by immunoSEQ multiplex PCR, and TCRdb kept only the in-frame ones, dropping some. The sample yields about 40,000 clones, roughly 90% seen once. The sample comprised blood. The receptor source for this set is a woman aged 45 to 65 in good health. Each CDR3 is given with its conserved first and last residue. Each record gives: J gene, V gene, clone size, D gene, CDR3 protein, CDR3 DNA. A D gene is named only where the DNA matches it firmly. The size of a clone is reported for some rows only, either as once, few or many, or as a class for expanded clones.

j_call: TRBJ1-1
v_call: TRBV19
clone_size: .
d_call: .
cdr3_aa: CASSIEGGRRPNTEAFF
cdr3_nt: TGTGCCAGTAGTATAGAAGGGGGGCGGCGTCCGAACACTGAAGCTTTCTTT

j_call: TRBJ1-3
v_call: TRBV19
clone_size: .
d_call: TRBD1
cdr3_aa: CASRWDRTGGDGNTIYF
cdr3_nt: TGTGCCAGTAGATGGGATCGGACAGGGGGCGACGGAAACACCATATATTTT

j_call: TRBJ1-4
v_call: TRBV3-1/TRBV3-2
clone_size: few
d_call: TRBD1
cdr3_aa: CATLQGERFNEKLFF
cdr3_nt: TGTGCCACCCTACAGGGGGAGAGATTTAATGAAAAACTGTTTTTT

j_call: TRBJ1-1
v_call: TRBV6-5
clone_size: .
d_call: TRBD1
cdr3_aa: CASRGQGVTEAFF
cdr3_nt: TGTGCCAGCAGGGGACAGGGGGTCACTGAAGCTTTCTTT

j_call: TRBJ1-1
v_call: TRBV20-1
clone_size: .
d_call: .
cdr3_aa: CSASRGTEAFF
cdr3_nt: TGCAGTGCTTCAAGGGGTACTGAAGCTTTCTTT

j_call: TRBJ1-1
v_call: TRBV7-3
clone_size: once
d_call: .
cdr3_aa: CASSLTGNTEAFF
cdr3_nt: TGTGCCAGCAGCTTAACAGGGAACACTGAAGCTTTCTTT

j_call: TRBJ1-5
v_call: TRBV6-5
clone_size: few
d_call: .
cdr3_aa: CASSTGQKNQPQHF
cdr3_nt: TGTGCCAGCAGCACCGGACAGAAGAATCAGCCCCAGCATTTT

j_call: TRBJ2-5
v_call: TRBV6-2/TRBV6-3
clone_size: .
d_call: .
cdr3_aa: CASRPPWAGEETQYF
cdr3_nt: TGTGCCAGCAGGCCTCCGTGGGCCGGAGAAGAGACCCAGTACTTC

j_call: TRBJ2-2
v_call: TRBV5-8
clone_size: .
d_call: TRBD1
cdr3_aa: CASSLAWAGGTGELFF
cdr3_nt: TGTGCCAGCAGCTTGGCCTGGGCAGGGGGCACCGGGGAGCTGTTTTTT

j_call: TRBJ2-5
v_call: TRBV27
clone_size: once
d_call: TRBD2
cdr3_aa: CASSLLGLAGGGETQYF
cdr3_nt: TGTGCCAGCAGTCTCCTCGGACTAGCGGGGGGCGGGGAGACCCAGTACTTC

j_call: TRBJ1-2
v_call: TRBV7-2
clone_size: .
d_call: .
cdr3_aa: CASSLQAGSDGYTF
cdr3_nt: TGTGCCAGCAGTCTTCAGGCGGGCTCGGATGGCTACACCTTC

j_call: TRBJ1-1
v_call: TRBV28
clone_size: .
d_call: .
cdr3_aa: CASSFGLGGRMGKNTEAFF
cdr3_nt: TGTGCCAGCAGTTTTGGTTTAGGGGGTCGCATGGGAAAGAACACTGAAGCTTTCTTT

j_call: TRBJ2-5
v_call: TRBV3-1/TRBV3-2
clone_size: once
d_call: TRBD2
cdr3_aa: CASSQASGGALGETQYF
cdr3_nt: TGTGCCAGCAGCCAGGCTAGCGGGGGGGCCCTGGGAGAGACCCAGTACTTC

j_call: TRBJ2-5
v_call: TRBV2
clone_size: .
d_call: .
cdr3_aa: CASSVSRLETQYF
cdr3_nt: TGTGCCAGCAGTGTCAGTAGGCTGGAGACCCAGTACTTC

j_call: TRBJ2-5
v_call: TRBV5-6
clone_size: .
d_call: .
cdr3_aa: CASAWGRETQYF
cdr3_nt: TGTGCCTCGGCGTGGGGCCGGGAGACCCAGTACTTC

j_call: TRBJ1-3
v_call: TRBV18
clone_size: .
d_call: .
cdr3_aa: CASSSGTGNTIYF
cdr3_nt: TGTGCCAGCTCATCAGGGACAGGAAACACCATATATTTT

j_call: TRBJ1-2
v_call: TRBV27
clone_size: once
d_call: TRBD1
cdr3_aa: CASASGTAYGYTF
cdr3_nt: TGTGCCAGCGCATCGGGGACAGCCTATGGCTACACCTTC

j_call: TRBJ1-1
v_call: TRBV5-1
clone_size: .
d_call: .
cdr3_aa: CASSWFGGTEAFF
cdr3_nt: TGCGCCAGCAGCTGGTTTGGGGGCACTGAAGCTTTCTTT

j_call: TRBJ1-6
v_call: TRBV24-1
clone_size: .
d_call: .
cdr3_aa: CATPGGPALHF
cdr3_nt: TGTGCCACGCCGGGGGGGCCAGCCCTCCACTTT

j_call: TRBJ1-4
v_call: TRBV6-5
clone_size: .
d_call: TRBD1
cdr3_aa: CASSYSGQGSEKLFF
cdr3_nt: TGTGCCAGCAGTTACTCGGGACAGGGTAGCGAAAAACTGTTTTTT

j_call: TRBJ2-3
v_call: TRBV5-1
clone_size: once
d_call: .
cdr3_aa: CASGALLDTDTQYF
cdr3_nt: TGCGCCAGTGGGGCCCTTCTCGACACAGATACGCAGTATTTT

j_call: TRBJ2-5
v_call: TRBV25-1
clone_size: .
d_call: .
cdr3_aa: CASSDWRTQYF
cdr3_nt: TGTGCCAGCAGTGACTGGAGGACCCAGTACTTC

j_call: TRBJ2-7
v_call: TRBV28
clone_size: .
d_call: TRBD1
cdr3_aa: CASSQTGTGRLSF
cdr3_nt: TGTGCCAGCAGTCAAACCGGGACAGGGCGCCTTAGCTTC

j_call: TRBJ1-5
v_call: TRBV6-5
clone_size: .
d_call: .
cdr3_aa: CASREGSNQPQHF
cdr3_nt: TGTGCCAGCAGGGAGGGTAGCAATCAGCCCCAGCATTTT

j_call: TRBJ1-2
v_call: TRBV7-2
clone_size: .
d_call: .
cdr3_aa: CASSFKEGVSGTF
cdr3_nt: TGTGCCAGCAGCTTTAAAGAGGGGGTTTCAGGCACCTTC

j_call: TRBJ1-2
v_call: TRBV4-3
clone_size: .
d_call: .
cdr3_aa: CASSQEGRYGYTF
cdr3_nt: TGCGCCAGCAGCCAAGAGGGCAGGTATGGCTACACCTTC

j_call: TRBJ1-6
v_call: TRBV19
clone_size: .
d_call: .
cdr3_aa: CASLGGDYNSPLHF
cdr3_nt: TGTGCCAGTCTGGGAGGTGACTATAATTCACCCCTCCACTTT

j_call: TRBJ1-3
v_call: TRBV10-2
clone_size: .
d_call: TRBD1
cdr3_aa: CATHRGPNSGNTIYF
cdr3_nt: TGCGCCACCCACAGGGGGCCAAACTCTGGAAACACCATATATTTT

j_call: TRBJ1-5
v_call: TRBV28
clone_size: .
d_call: .
cdr3_aa: CASRLGGNQPQHF
cdr3_nt: TGTGCCAGCAGGTTAGGGGGTAATCAGCCCCAGCATTTT

j_call: TRBJ1-6
v_call: TRBV4-3
clone_size: .
d_call: TRBD1
cdr3_aa: CASSQGAGGNSPLHF
cdr3_nt: TGCGCCAGCAGCCAAGGGGCAGGGGGTAATTCACCCCTCCACTTT

j_call: TRBJ2-2
v_call: TRBV29-1
clone_size: .
d_call: .
cdr3_aa: CSVGARRGTGELFF
cdr3_nt: TGCAGCGTTGGGGCCCGGAGGGGCACCGGGGAGCTGTTTTTT

j_call: TRBJ1-4
v_call: TRBV6-6
clone_size: .
d_call: .
cdr3_aa: CASSDHTQTAEKLFF
cdr3_nt: TGTGCCAGCAGTGACCACACTCAGACAGCTGAAAAACTGTTTTTT

j_call: TRBJ2-7
v_call: TRBV16
clone_size: .
d_call: .
cdr3_aa: CASSQSRGSFSEQYF
cdr3_nt: TGTGCCAGCAGCCAATCCAGAGGGAGTTTCTCCGAGCAGTACTTC

j_call: TRBJ1-4
v_call: TRBV19
clone_size: .
d_call: .
cdr3_aa: CASSIERDKGSREKLFF
cdr3_nt: TGTGCCAGTAGTATAGAGAGAGACAAGGGAAGTCGGGAAAAACTGTTTTTT

j_call: TRBJ1-3
v_call: TRBV12-3/TRBV12-4
clone_size: few
d_call: .
cdr3_aa: CASSLVVGNTIYF
cdr3_nt: TGTGCCAGCAGTTTAGTCGTAGGAAACACCATATATTTT

j_call: TRBJ2-2
v_call: TRBV29-1
clone_size: .
d_call: .
cdr3_aa: CSVRRENTGELFF
cdr3_nt: TGCAGCGTCCGAAGGGAGAACACCGGGGAGCTGTTTTTT

j_call: TRBJ1-5
v_call: TRBV14
clone_size: .
d_call: .
cdr3_aa: CASSHGEGQPQHF
cdr3_nt: TGTGCCAGCAGCCACGGGGAGGGACAGCCCCAGCATTTT

j_call: TRBJ2-1
v_call: TRBV18
clone_size: .
d_call: .
cdr3_aa: CASSPLGDEQFF
cdr3_nt: TGTGCCAGCTCACCACTAGGCGATGAGCAGTTCTTC

j_call: TRBJ2-1
v_call: TRBV11-1
clone_size: .
d_call: .
cdr3_aa: CATRQDRSYNEQFF
cdr3_nt: TGTGCCACGCGACAGGATAGGTCCTACAATGAGCAGTTCTTC

j_call: TRBJ1-5
v_call: TRBV27
clone_size: .
d_call: .
cdr3_aa: CASSRGENQPQHF
cdr3_nt: TGTGCCAGCAGCCGAGGAGAAAATCAGCCCCAGCATTTT

j_call: TRBJ1-2
v_call: TRBV30
clone_size: .
d_call: .
cdr3_aa: CAWSMGYGYTF
cdr3_nt: TGTGCCTGGAGTATGGGATATGGCTACACCTTC

j_call: TRBJ1-5
v_call: TRBV3-1/TRBV3-2
clone_size: .
d_call: TRBD1
cdr3_aa: CASSRGQTNQPQHF
cdr3_nt: TGTGCCAGCAGCCGGGGACAGACTAATCAGCCCCAGCATTTT

j_call: TRBJ1-5
v_call: TRBV10-3
clone_size: .
d_call: .
cdr3_aa: CAISEGDLNNQPQHF
cdr3_nt: TGTGCCATCAGTGAGGGGGATCTTAACAATCAGCCCCAGCATTTT

j_call: TRBJ1-6
v_call: TRBV12-3/TRBV12-4
clone_size: .
d_call: .
cdr3_aa: CASSSSYNSPLHF
cdr3_nt: TGTGCCAGCAGTAGCTCCTATAATTCACCCCTCCACTTT

j_call: TRBJ1-2
v_call: TRBV7-3
clone_size: .
d_call: .
cdr3_aa: CASSPGRGAGYTF
cdr3_nt: TGTGCCAGCAGCCCCGGAAGGGGGGCTGGCTACACCTTC

j_call: TRBJ2-5
v_call: TRBV5-4
clone_size: .
d_call: TRBD2
cdr3_aa: CASSRSGKETQYF
cdr3_nt: TGTGCCAGCAGCCGTAGCGGGAAAGAGACCCAGTACTTC

j_call: TRBJ1-6
v_call: TRBV4-3
clone_size: .
d_call: .
cdr3_aa: CASSQAGYRTSSYNSPLHF
cdr3_nt: TGCGCCAGCAGCCAAGCGGGCTATCGGACAAGCTCCTATAATTCACCCCTCCACTTT

j_call: TRBJ1-2
v_call: TRBV4-3
clone_size: .
d_call: .
cdr3_aa: CASSADPRLDYGYTF
cdr3_nt: TGCGCCAGCAGCGCAGACCCAAGACTTGACTATGGCTACACCTTC

j_call: TRBJ1-2
v_call: TRBV2
clone_size: .
d_call: .
cdr3_aa: CASSEGWGLLNYGYTF
cdr3_nt: TGTGCCAGCAGTGAAGGGTGGGGGCTTCTAAACTATGGCTACACCTTC

j_call: TRBJ1-5
v_call: TRBV27
clone_size: .
d_call: .
cdr3_aa: CASSLGIWSNQPQHF
cdr3_nt: TGTGCCAGCAGTCTCGGAATTTGGAGCAATCAGCCCCAGCATTTT

j_call: TRBJ2-3
v_call: TRBV28
clone_size: once
d_call: TRBD2
cdr3_aa: CASSLLRGGTDTQYF
cdr3_nt: TGTGCCAGCAGTTTATTGCGGGGGGGCACAGATACGCAGTATTTT

j_call: TRBJ2-1
v_call: TRBV28
clone_size: .
d_call: .
cdr3_aa: CASSSQVDLIF
cdr3_nt: TGTGCCAGCAGTTCCCAGGTGGACCTGATCTTC

j_call: TRBJ2-5
v_call: TRBV19
clone_size: .
d_call: TRBD2
cdr3_aa: CASSITQTSSVYF
cdr3_nt: TGTGCCAGTAGTATAACCCAGACTAGCTCCGTCTACTTC

j_call: TRBJ2-7
v_call: TRBV7-2
clone_size: .
d_call: .
cdr3_aa: CASSLGKIYEQYF
cdr3_nt: TGTGCCAGCAGCTTAGGGAAGATCTACGAGCAGTACTTC